This record covers a single T cell receptor (beta chain). Under the authors' procedure: For nucleated cells, counts were estimated from reference gene primer amplification. Profiled with immunoSEQ multiplex PCR; TCRdb holds only in-frame clones, not every one. D and trimming were read from the DNA, whereas the V and J calls and clone size are those reported in that table. The profile shows about 40,000 clones, more than 85% of them singletons. The data belong to a study of blood T cell repertoires in COVID-19. About the research overall: Sources were T cells, B-cell-depleted T cells, or PBMCs; the material itself was cDNA or gDNA.

The germline CDR1 and CDR2 sequences are SGHNT and YYREEE (reference sequence). J was trimmed by 1 base and V by 0 bases; bases with no gene match: 7. The CDR3 has 17 residues. This receptor was obtained from a man over 45 in a cohort sampled during active COVID-19. Sequencing used peripheral blood. This chain uses TRBV5-4 with TRBJ2-1; TRBD2 matches at 7 bases. This chain's CDR3 is CASSLGGGGWSYNEQFF. The CDR3 DNA sequence: TGTGCCAGCAGCTTGGGTGGCGGGGGATGGTCCTACAATGAGCAGTTCTTC.